This entry concerns a single T cell receptor beta chain. Per the original methods: Nucleated cell number was recorded as an estimate derived from reference gene primer amplification. Using immunoSEQ multiplex PCR, the repertoire was profiled, and TCRdb retains in-frame clones only, with some absent. That table supplies the V and J calls and clone size; D and trimming were determined from the DNA. This sample has 300,000 to 400,000 clones, with approximately 88% found just once. These data originate in a study of blood T cell repertoires in COVID-19. In the study overall: The origin of the acute and convalescent COVID-19 samples was the United States, Italy and Spain. T cells, B-cell-depleted T cells, or PBMCs provided the cDNA or gDNA that served as material.

Seattle patient enrollment occurred during active infection, with longitudinal follow-up thereafter. The sequence derives from a man between 25 and 39 years old with COVID-19, enrolled during active disease. Input material: peripheral blood.

This CDR3 is CASSIGPGTGARGYTF. The DNA for the CDR3 is TGTGCCAGTAGTATAGGCCCCGGGACAGGGGCACGCGGCTACACCTTC. The chain couples TRBV19 to TRBJ1-2; the match to TRBD1 covers 10 bases. With 1 base clipped from V and 8 bases from J, the junction kept 10 bases outside the gene matches. Germline assignment: CDR1 LNHDA and CDR2 SQIVND (reference sequence). The CDR3 covers 16 residues.